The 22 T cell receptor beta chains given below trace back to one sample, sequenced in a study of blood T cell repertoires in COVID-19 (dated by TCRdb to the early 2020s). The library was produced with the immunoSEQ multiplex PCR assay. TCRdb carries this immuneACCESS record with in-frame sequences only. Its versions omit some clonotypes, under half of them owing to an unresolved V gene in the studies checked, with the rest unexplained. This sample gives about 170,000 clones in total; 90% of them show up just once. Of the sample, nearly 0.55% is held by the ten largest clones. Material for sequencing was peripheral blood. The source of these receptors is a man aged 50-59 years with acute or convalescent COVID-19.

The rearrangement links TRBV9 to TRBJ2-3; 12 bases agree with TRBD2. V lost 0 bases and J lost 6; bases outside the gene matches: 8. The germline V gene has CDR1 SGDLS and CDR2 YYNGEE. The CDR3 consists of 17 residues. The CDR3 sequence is CASSVVLAGGGSDTQYF. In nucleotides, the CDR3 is TGTGCCAGCAGCGTAGTACTAGCGGGGGGCGGTTCGGATACGCAGTATTTT.

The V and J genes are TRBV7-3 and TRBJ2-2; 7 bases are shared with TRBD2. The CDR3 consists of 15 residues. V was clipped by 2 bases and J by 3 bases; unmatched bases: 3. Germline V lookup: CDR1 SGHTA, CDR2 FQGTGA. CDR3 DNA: TGTGCCAGCAGCTTAGGCCGGGGGGACACCGGGGAGCTGTTTTTT. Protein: CASSLGRGDTGELFF. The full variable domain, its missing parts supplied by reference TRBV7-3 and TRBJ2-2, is GAGVSQTPSNKVTEKGKYVELRCDPISGHTALYWYRQSLGQGPEFLIYFQGTGAADDSGLPNDRFFAVRPEGSVSTLKIQRTERGDSAVYLCASSLGRGDTGELFFGEGSRLTVL.

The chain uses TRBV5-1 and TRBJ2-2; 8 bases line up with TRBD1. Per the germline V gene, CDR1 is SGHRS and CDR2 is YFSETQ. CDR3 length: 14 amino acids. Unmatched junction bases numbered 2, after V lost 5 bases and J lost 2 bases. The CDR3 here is CASRDRGNTGELFF. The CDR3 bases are TGCGCCAGCAGAGACAGGGGAAACACCGGGGAGCTGTTTTTT.

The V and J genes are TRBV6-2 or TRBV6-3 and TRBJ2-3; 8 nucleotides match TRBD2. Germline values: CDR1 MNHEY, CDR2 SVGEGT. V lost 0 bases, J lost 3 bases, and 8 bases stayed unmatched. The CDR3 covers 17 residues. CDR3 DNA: TGTGCCAGCAGTTACTCGCACCGGGGGGGCTGGACAGATACGCAGTATTTT. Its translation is CASSYSHRGGWTDTQYF.

The CDR3 nucleotides are TGTGCCTGGAGCCTTCGGGGAGGAAACACCATATATTTT. Amino acid sequence: CAWSLRGGNTIYF. The chain uses TRBV30 and TRBJ1-3; D gene ambiguous. V was pared by 3 bases and J by 4 bases, with 10 bases between. In germline, CDR1 is GTSNPN, CDR2 SVGIG (reference sequence). The CDR3 runs 13 residues.

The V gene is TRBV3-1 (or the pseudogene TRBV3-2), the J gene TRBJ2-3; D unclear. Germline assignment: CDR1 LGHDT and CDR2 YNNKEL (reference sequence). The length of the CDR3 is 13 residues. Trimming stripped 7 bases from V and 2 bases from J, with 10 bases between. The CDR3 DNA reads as TGTGCCAGCATCCGGAGTTCCACAGATACGCAGTATTTT. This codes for CASIRSSTDTQYF.

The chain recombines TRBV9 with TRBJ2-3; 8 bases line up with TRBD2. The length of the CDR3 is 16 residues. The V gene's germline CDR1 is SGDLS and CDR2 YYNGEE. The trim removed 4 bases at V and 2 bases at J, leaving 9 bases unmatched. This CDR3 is CASSHSRLANTDTQYF. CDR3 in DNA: TGTGCCAGCAGCCATTCCAGACTAGCGAACACAGATACGCAGTATTTT.

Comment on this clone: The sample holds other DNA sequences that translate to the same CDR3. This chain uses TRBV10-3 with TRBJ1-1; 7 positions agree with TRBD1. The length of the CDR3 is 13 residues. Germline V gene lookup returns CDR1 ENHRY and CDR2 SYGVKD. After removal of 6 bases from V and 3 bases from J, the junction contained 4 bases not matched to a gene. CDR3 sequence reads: CAIRDRADTEAFF. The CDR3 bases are TGTGCCATCAGAGACAGGGCTGACACTGAAGCTTTCTTT.

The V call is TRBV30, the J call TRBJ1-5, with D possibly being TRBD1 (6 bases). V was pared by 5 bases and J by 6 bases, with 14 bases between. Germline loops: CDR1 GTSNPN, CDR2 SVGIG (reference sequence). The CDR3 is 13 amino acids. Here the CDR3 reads CAWSQGSAQPQHF. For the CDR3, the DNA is TGTGCCTGGTCGCAGGGGAGCGCTCAGCCCCAGCATTTT.

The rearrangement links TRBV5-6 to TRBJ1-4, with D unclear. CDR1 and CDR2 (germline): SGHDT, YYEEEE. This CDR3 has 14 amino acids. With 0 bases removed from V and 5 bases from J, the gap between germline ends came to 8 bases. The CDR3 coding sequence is TGTGCCAGCAGCTTGGTAGGGAGGAATGAAAAACTGTTTTTT. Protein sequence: CASSLVGRNEKLFF.

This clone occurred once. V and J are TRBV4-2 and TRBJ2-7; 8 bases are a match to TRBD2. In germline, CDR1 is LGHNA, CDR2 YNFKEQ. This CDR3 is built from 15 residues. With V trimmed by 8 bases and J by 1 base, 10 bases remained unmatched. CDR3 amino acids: CASASSGSGSYEQYF. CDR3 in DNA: TGTGCCAGCGCGTCCAGCGGGAGTGGGTCCTACGAGCAGTACTTC.

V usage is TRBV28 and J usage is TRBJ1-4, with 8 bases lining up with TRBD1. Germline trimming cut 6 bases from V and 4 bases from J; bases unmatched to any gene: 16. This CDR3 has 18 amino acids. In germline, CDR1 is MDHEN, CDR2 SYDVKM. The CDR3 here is CASRPGGQVWAYNEKLFF. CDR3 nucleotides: TGTGCCAGCAGACCTGGGGGACAGGTTTGGGCGTATAATGAAAAACTGTTTTTT.

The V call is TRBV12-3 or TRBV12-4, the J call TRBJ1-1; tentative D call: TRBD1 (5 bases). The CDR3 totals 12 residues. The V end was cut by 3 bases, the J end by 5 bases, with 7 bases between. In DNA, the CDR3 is TGTGCCAGCAGTTTTAGGGGAACTGAAGCTTTCTTT. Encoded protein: CASSFRGTEAFF.

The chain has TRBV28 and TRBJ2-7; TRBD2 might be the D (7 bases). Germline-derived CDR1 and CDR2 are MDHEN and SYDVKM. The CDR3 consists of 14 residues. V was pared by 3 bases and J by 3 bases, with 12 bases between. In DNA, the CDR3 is TGTGCCAGCAGTTTTACGGGGGGCATCTACGAGCAGTACTTC. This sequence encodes CASSFTGGIYEQYF.

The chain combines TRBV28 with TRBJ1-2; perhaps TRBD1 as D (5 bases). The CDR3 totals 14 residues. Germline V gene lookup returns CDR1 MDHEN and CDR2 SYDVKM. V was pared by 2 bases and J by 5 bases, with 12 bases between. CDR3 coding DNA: TGTGCCAGCAGTTTACACGGTACAGGATATGGCTACACCTTC. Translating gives CASSLHGTGYGYTF.

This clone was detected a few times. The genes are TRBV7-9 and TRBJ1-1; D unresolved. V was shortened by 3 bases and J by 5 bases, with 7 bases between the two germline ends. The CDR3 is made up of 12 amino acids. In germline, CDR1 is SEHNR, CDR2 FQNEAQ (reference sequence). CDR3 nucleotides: TGTGCCAGCAGCTTTGGCCTGACTGAAGCTTTCTTT. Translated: CASSFGLTEAFF.

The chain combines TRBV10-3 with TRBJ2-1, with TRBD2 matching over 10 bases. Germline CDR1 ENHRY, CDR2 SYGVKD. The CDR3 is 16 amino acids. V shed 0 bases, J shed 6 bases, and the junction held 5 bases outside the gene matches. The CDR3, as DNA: TGTGCCATCAGTGAGTCTTGGGCTAGCGGGAGCAATGAGCAGTTCTTC. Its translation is CAISESWASGSNEQFF.

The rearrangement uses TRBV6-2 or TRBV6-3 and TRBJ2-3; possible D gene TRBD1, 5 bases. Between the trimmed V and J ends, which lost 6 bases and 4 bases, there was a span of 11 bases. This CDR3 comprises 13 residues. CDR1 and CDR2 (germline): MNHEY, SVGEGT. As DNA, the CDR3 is TGTGCCAGCAGCCTGACAGTCCCAGATACGCAGTATTTT. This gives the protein CASSLTVPDTQYF.

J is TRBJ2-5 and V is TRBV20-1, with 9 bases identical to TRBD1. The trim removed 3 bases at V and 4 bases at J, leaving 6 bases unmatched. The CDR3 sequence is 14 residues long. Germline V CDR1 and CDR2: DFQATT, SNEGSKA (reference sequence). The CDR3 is CSASSGQGIETQYF. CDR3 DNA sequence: TGCAGTGCTAGTTCGGGACAGGGCATAGAGACCCAGTACTTC.

CDR3 nucleotide sequence: TGTGCCAGCAGGGTCGTGCGGGGCCGGGGCATTCAGTACTTC. Amino acid sequence: CASRVVRGRGIQYF. The chain links TRBV2 to TRBJ2-4, with D tentatively TRBD2 (6 bases). The CDR3 totals 14 residues. The V end was cut by 6 bases, the J end by 9 bases, with 18 bases between. Germline values: CDR1 SNHLY, CDR2 FYNNEI.

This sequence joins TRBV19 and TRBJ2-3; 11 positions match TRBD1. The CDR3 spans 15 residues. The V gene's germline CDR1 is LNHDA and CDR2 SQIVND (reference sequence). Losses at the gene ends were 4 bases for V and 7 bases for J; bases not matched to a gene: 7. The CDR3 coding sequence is TGTGCCAGTAGTACCCCTGGACAGGGGGCAAATACGCAGTATTTT. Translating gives CASSTPGQGANTQYF. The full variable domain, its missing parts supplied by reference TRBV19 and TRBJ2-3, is DGGITQSPKYLFRKEGQNVTLSCEQNLNHDAMYWYRQDPGQGLRLIYYSQIVNDFQKGDIAEGYSVSREKKESFPLTVTSAQKNPTAFYLCASSTPGQGANTQYFGPGTRLTVL.

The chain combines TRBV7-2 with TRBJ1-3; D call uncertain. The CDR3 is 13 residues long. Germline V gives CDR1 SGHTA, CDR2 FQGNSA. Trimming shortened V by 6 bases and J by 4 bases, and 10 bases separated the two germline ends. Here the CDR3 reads CASSPKPGNTIYF. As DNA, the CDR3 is TGTGCCAGCAGTCCAAAGCCAGGAAACACCATATATTTT.